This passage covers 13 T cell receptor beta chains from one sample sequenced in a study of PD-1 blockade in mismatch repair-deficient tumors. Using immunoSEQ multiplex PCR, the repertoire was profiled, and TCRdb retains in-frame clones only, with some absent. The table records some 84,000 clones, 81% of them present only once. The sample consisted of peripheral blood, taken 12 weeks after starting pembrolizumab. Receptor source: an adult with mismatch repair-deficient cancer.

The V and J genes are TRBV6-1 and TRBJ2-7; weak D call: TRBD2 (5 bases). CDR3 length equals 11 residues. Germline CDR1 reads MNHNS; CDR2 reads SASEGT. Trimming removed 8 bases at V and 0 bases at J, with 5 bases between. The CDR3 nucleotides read TGTGCCAGCGGGAGCTCCTACGAGCAGTACTTC. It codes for CASGSSYEQYF.

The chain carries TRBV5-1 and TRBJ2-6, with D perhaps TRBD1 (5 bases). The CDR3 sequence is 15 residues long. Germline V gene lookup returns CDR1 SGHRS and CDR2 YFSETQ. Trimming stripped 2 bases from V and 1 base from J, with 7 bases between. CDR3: CASSFAGSGANVLTF. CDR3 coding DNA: TGCGCCAGCAGCTTTGCAGGGTCTGGGGCCAACGTCCTGACTTTC.

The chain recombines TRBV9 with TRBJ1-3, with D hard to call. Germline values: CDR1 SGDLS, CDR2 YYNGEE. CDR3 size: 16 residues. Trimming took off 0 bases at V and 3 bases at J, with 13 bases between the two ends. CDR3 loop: CASSVGTGNFGNTIYF. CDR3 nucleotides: TGTGCCAGCAGCGTAGGGACGGGGAACTTTGGAAACACCATATATTTT.

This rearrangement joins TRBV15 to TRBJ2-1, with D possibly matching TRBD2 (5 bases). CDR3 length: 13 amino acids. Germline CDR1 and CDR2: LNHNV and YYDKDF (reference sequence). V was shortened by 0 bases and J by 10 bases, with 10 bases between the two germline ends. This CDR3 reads CATSRDGVGEQFF. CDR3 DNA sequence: TGTGCCACCAGCAGAGACGGGGTTGGAGAGCAGTTCTTC.

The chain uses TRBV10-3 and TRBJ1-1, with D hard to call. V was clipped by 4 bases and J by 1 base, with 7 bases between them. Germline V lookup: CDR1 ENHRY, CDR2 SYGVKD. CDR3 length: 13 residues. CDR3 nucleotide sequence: TGTGCCATCAGTGTTGCAGCGAACACTGAAGCTTTCTTT. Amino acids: CAISVAANTEAFF.

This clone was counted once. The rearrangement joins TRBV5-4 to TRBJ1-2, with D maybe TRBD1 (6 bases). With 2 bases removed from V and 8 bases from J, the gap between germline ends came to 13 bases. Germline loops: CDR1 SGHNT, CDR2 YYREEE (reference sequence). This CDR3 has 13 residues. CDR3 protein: CASSFTGLEGYTF. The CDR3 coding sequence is TGTGCCAGCAGCTTCACAGGGTTGGAGGGCTACACCTTC.

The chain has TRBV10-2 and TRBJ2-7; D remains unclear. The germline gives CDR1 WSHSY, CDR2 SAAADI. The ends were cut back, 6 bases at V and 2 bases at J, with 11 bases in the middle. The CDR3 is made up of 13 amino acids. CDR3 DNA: TGCGCCAGCAGCGTGGGCGCAGCCTACGAGCAGTACTTC. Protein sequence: CASSVGAAYEQYF.

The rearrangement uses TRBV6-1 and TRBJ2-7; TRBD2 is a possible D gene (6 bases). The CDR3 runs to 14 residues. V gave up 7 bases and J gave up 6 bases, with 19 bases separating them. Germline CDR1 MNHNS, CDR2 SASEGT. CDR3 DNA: TGTGCCAGCACCCCACCCATCGGAGGGTCCGAGCAGTACTTC. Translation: CASTPPIGGSEQYF.

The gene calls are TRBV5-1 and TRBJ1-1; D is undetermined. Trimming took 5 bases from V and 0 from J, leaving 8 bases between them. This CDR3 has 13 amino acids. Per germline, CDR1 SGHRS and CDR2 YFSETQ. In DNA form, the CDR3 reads TGCGCCAGCAGGTTTACCCTGAACACTGAAGCTTTCTTT. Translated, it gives CASRFTLNTEAFF. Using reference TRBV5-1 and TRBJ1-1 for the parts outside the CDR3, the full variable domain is KAGVTQTPRYLIKTRGQQVTLSCSPISGHRSVSWYQQTPGQGLQFLFEYFSETQRNKGNFPGRFSGRQFSNSRSEMNVSTLELGDSALYLCASRFTLNTEAFFGQGTRLTVV.

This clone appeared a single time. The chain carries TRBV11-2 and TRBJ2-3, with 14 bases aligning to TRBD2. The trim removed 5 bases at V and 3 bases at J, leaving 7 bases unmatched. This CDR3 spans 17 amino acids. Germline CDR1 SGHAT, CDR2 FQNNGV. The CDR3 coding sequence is TGTGCCAGCAGCCCCGGGACTAGCGGGAGTAGAACAGATACGCAGTATTTT. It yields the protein CASSPGTSGSRTDTQYF.

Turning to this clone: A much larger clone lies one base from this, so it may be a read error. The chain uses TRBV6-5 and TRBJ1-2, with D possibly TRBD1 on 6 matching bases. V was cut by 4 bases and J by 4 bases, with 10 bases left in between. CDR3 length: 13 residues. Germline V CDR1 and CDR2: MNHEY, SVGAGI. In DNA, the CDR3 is TGTGCCAGCAGTTTCGGGGGCGCCTATGGCTACACCTTC. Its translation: CASSFGGAYGYTF.

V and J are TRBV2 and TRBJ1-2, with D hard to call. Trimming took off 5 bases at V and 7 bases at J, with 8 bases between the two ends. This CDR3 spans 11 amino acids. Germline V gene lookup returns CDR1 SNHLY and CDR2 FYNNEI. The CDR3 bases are TGTGCCAGCAGTCCCCAACTTGGCTACACCTTC. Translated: CASSPQLGYTF.

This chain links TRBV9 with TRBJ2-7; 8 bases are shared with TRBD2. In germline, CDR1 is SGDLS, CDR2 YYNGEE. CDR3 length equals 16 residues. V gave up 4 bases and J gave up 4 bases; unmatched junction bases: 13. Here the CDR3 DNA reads TGTGCCAGCAGCCCCCTTGATCCGGGAGGGATATACGAGCAGTACTTC. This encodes CASSPLDPGGIYEQYF.